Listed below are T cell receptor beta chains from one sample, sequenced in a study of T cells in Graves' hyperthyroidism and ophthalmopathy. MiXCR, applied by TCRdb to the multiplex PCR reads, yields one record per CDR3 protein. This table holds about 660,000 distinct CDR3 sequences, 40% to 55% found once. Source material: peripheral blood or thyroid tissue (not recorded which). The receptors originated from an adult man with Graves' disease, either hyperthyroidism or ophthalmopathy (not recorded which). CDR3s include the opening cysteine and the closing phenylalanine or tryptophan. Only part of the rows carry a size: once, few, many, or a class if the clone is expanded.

CDR3 protein: CASSERGTGELFF; CDR3 length: 13; J gene: TRBJ2-2; V gene: TRBV10-1; clone size: few
CDR3 protein: CASSYGGRVYGYTF; CDR3 length: 14; J gene: TRBJ1-2; V gene: TRBV12-3/TRBV12-4; clone size: -
CDR3 protein: CASSLPGQPHNGYTF; CDR3 length: 15; J gene: TRBJ1-2; V gene: TRBV7-9; clone size: -
CDR3 protein: CASSPEREKLFF; CDR3 length: 12; J gene: TRBJ1-4; V gene: TRBV7-2; clone size: few
CDR3 protein: CASRSSNQPQHF; CDR3 length: 12; J gene: TRBJ1-5; V gene: TRBV28; clone size: -
CDR3 protein: CASSFRTQQETQYF; CDR3 length: 14; J gene: TRBJ2-5; V gene: TRBV12-3/TRBV12-4; clone size: -
CDR3 protein: CASSSRQGASTEAF; CDR3 length: 14; J gene: TRBJ2-6; V gene: TRBV7-9; clone size: -
CDR3 protein: CASSPLTGGISYGYTF; CDR3 length: 16; J gene: TRBJ1-2; V gene: TRBV5-1; clone size: few
CDR3 protein: CASSLGSVREKLFF; CDR3 length: 14; J gene: TRBJ1-4; V gene: TRBV5-1; clone size: -
CDR3 protein: CASSLNGAGLVGYTF; CDR3 length: 15; J gene: TRBJ1-2; V gene: TRBV7-9; clone size: -
CDR3 protein: CASSLVWTDYGYTF; CDR3 length: 14; J gene: TRBJ1-2; V gene: TRBV7-9; clone size: few
CDR3 protein: CAGNRGTQPQHF; CDR3 length: 12; J gene: TRBJ1-5; V gene: TRBV6-1; clone size: -
CDR3 protein: CASSLIGGALSEQYF; CDR3 length: 15; J gene: TRBJ2-7; V gene: TRBV7-6; clone size: -
CDR3 protein: CASSVSGGHNTEAFF; CDR3 length: 15; J gene: TRBJ1-1; V gene: TRBV9; clone size: -
CDR3 protein: CATTWENTGELFF; CDR3 length: 13; J gene: TRBJ2-2; V gene: TRBV24-1; clone size: -
CDR3 protein: CASSTMTGNQPQHF; CDR3 length: 14; J gene: TRBJ1-5; V gene: TRBV6-6; clone size: few
CDR3 protein: CANEFLGQGQHF; CDR3 length: 12; J gene: TRBJ1-5; V gene: TRBV12-3/TRBV12-4; clone size: many
CDR3 protein: CASSQTDRRGWGEKLFF; CDR3 length: 17; J gene: TRBJ1-4; V gene: TRBV11-2; clone size: -
CDR3 protein: CSAGRDNLTTEAFF; CDR3 length: 14; J gene: TRBJ1-1; V gene: TRBV29-1; clone size: -
CDR3 protein: CASSEAGGGTQYF; CDR3 length: 13; J gene: TRBJ2-5; V gene: TRBV2; clone size: many
CDR3 protein: CSASDGGAITYGYTF; CDR3 length: 15; J gene: TRBJ1-2; V gene: TRBV20-1; clone size: -
CDR3 protein: CASSADEGQYYEQYF; CDR3 length: 15; J gene: TRBJ2-7; V gene: TRBV5-1; clone size: few
CDR3 protein: CATSRDLRRDRGDYEQYF; CDR3 length: 18; J gene: TRBJ2-7; V gene: TRBV15; clone size: -
CDR3 protein: CASSERRISEAFF; CDR3 length: 13; J gene: TRBJ1-1; V gene: TRBV6-1; clone size: few
CDR3 protein: CASSLRGGANF; CDR3 length: 11; J gene: TRBJ1-1; V gene: TRBV5-1; clone size: once
CDR3 protein: CSVHGGGTEAFF; CDR3 length: 12; J gene: TRBJ1-1; V gene: TRBV29-1; clone size: many
CDR3 protein: CASRGAMNTEAFF; CDR3 length: 13; J gene: TRBJ1-1; V gene: TRBV19; clone size: many
CDR3 protein: CASSLSAGGTEAFF; CDR3 length: 14; J gene: TRBJ1-1; V gene: TRBV7-9; clone size: many
CDR3 protein: CASRLTAEQYF; CDR3 length: 11; J gene: TRBJ2-7; V gene: TRBV5-1; clone size: many
CDR3 protein: CASSLQEYF; CDR3 length: 9; J gene: TRBJ2-7; V gene: TRBV7-3; clone size: -
CDR3 protein: CSVVAGWPGTSGMKGTQYF; CDR3 length: 19; J gene: TRBJ2-5; V gene: TRBV29-1; clone size: -
CDR3 protein: CASAGGRQETQYF; CDR3 length: 13; J gene: TRBJ2-5; V gene: TRBV5-1; clone size: -
CDR3 protein: CASSHTSRQGGNEKLFF; CDR3 length: 17; J gene: TRBJ1-4; V gene: TRBV2; clone size: many
CDR3 protein: CASSLRGPTEAFF; CDR3 length: 13; J gene: TRBJ1-1; V gene: TRBV7-9; clone size: many
CDR3 protein: CASSRFAGQGADTEAFF; CDR3 length: 17; J gene: TRBJ1-1; V gene: TRBV5-6; clone size: -
CDR3 protein: CASSLERIAGELFF; CDR3 length: 14; J gene: TRBJ2-2; V gene: TRBV5-1; clone size: -
CDR3 protein: CASSYLTGNEQYF; CDR3 length: 13; J gene: TRBJ2-7; V gene: TRBV6-6; clone size: -
CDR3 protein: CASSIGQGKTYEQYF; CDR3 length: 15; J gene: TRBJ2-7; V gene: TRBV7-2; clone size: -
CDR3 protein: CASTAGTRNTF; CDR3 length: 11; J gene: TRBJ1-2; V gene: TRBV2; clone size: once
CDR3 protein: CSAEAGSYGYTF; CDR3 length: 12; J gene: TRBJ1-2; V gene: TRBV20-1; clone size: -
CDR3 protein: CASSEVFRLGQGYTF; CDR3 length: 15; J gene: TRBJ1-2; V gene: TRBV2; clone size: -
CDR3 protein: CASSHEGLAGAYEQYF; CDR3 length: 16; J gene: TRBJ2-7; V gene: TRBV9; clone size: few
CDR3 protein: CASSDAGGSWTGELFF; CDR3 length: 16; J gene: TRBJ2-2; V gene: TRBV2; clone size: -
CDR3 protein: CASSLVGAQHF; CDR3 length: 11; J gene: TRBJ1-5; V gene: TRBV7-9; clone size: -
CDR3 protein: CASNVSGWTEAFF; CDR3 length: 13; J gene: TRBJ1-1; V gene: TRBV5-2; clone size: -
CDR3 protein: CASSLAGGTGTDTQYF; CDR3 length: 16; J gene: TRBJ2-3; V gene: TRBV7-6; clone size: -
CDR3 protein: CASSGGDEQYF; CDR3 length: 11; J gene: TRBJ2-7; V gene: TRBV7-2; clone size: -
CDR3 protein: CATSLIGPHQPQHF; CDR3 length: 14; J gene: TRBJ1-5; V gene: TRBV24-1; clone size: -
CDR3 protein: CASSLEISPGELFF; CDR3 length: 14; J gene: TRBJ2-2; V gene: TRBV5-1; clone size: -
CDR3 protein: CASSYRQGGSSPLHF; CDR3 length: 15; J gene: TRBJ1-6; V gene: TRBV7-8; clone size: -